One T cell receptor (beta chain) is described in this entry. No cognate antigen has been identified for it. No base qualities exist here, and no much larger clone lies one base off it. This sample is part of a study of blood T cell repertoires in COVID-19 (dated by TCRdb to 2018 to 2021). The study in broad terms: Samples covering the acute and convalescent phases of COVID-19 were provided by collaborators in the United States, Italy and Spain. Nearly every sample came with metadata listing a de-identified subject ID, COVID-19 status, age in years and sex. The material from the prospective study consisted of cDNA or gDNA derived from T cells, B-cell-depleted T cells, or PBMCs. Where HLA class I and class II types were available, the types were taken from metadata supplied by the sample provider, not from assay-based typing. The repertoires were released in a freely available public database meant as a resource for research on the immune response to SARS-CoV-2. The samples were drawn from the first 160 participants of the ongoing ImmuneRACE study and from roughly 1,300 subjects provided by 6 global collaborators. Subjects who had been exposed to COVID-19, were actively infected with it, or had recovered from it provided the deeply sampled blood TCRbeta repertoires that made up the dataset.

General conclusions and limits of the study: Clinical and demographic metadata were provided uncurated, with the amount varying by source and participant.

One collaborating source in Seattle enrolled patients while the patients were actively infected and followed the patients over time throughout the course of disease. Collaborating institutions collected whole blood in K2EDTA tubes following their own protocols. For TCRbeta analysis, collaborators shipped samples in one of three forms: frozen whole blood, isolated PBMCs, or DNA extracted from either of those sample types. V is trimmed back by 6 bases and J by 5 bases, and the junction contains 2 bases that no gene match accounts for. CDR1 and CDR2 are read off the germline V gene (reference sequence) as MNHEY and SMNVEV. The CDR3 runs 13 amino acids, cysteine and phenylalanine included. Just the 39-base CDR3 DNA is kept, in frame starting at base 1. TCRbeta CDR3 regions were amplified from genomic DNA using the immunoSEQ Assay, a bias-controlled multiplex PCR. The authors' pipeline ran thus. The number of nucleated cells in each sample was estimated from the amplification of reference gene primers within the assay. To quantify the absolute abundance of each unique TCRbeta CDR3 rearrangement, sequence reads were collapsed and filtered. For each sample, productive Simpson clonality was calculated as the square root of Simpson's diversity index over productive rearrangements. Sourced from immuneACCESS, this table was stored by TCRdb with only in-frame sequences that have V and J called. A share of the clones is absent; for the studies checked, an unresolved V gene accounts for under half, and the remainder has no known explanation. That table gives V, J and clone size, and the DNA gave D and trimming. Here the sample has around 260,000 clones; around 84% occur a single time. The ten largest clonotypes hold about 5% of the sample.

The V gene is TRBV27 and the J gene is TRBJ2-1, with 9 bases aligning to TRBD1. Input material: peripheral blood. The receptor was derived from an older woman with COVID-19, enrolled during active disease. The DNA sequence reads TGTGCCAGCAGCCGGGACAGGGACAATGAGCAGTTCTTC. This sequence encodes CASSRDRDNEQFF.